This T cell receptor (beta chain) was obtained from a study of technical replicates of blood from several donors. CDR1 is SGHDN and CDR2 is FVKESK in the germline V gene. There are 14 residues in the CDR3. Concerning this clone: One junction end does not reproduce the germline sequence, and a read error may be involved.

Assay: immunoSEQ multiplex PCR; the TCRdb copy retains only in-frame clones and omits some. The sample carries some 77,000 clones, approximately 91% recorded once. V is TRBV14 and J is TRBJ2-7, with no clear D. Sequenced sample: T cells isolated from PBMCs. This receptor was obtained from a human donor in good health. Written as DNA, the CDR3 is TGTGCCAGCAGCCAAGATATGCAGTCCTCCGAGCAGTACTTC. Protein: CASSQDMQSSEQYF.